These T cell receptor beta chains were read from a single sample in a study of memory CD4+ T cells and cytomegalovirus serostatus. The method was immunoSEQ multiplex PCR; TCRdb's version includes in-frame clones alone and lacks a portion of them. The sample includes 50,000 to 75,000 clones, 82% of them seen just once. The sample taken for sequencing was memory CD4+ T cells from blood. These receptors originate from an adult in good health and CMV-seronegative. CDR3s include the opening cysteine and the closing phenylalanine or tryptophan. A D gene is named only where the DNA matches it firmly. Part of the rows lack a size; the others show once, few, many or a class for expanded clones.

d_gene	abundance	v_gene	j_gene	CDR3nt	CDR3aa
.	.	TRBV19	TRBJ1-4	TGTGCCAGTAGTAGGCGGGGTGAAAAACTGTTTTTT	CASSRRGEKLFF
.	.	TRBV2	TRBJ2-5	TGTGCCAGCAGTGGCCCCCCTGGGGGGAGAGAGACCCAGTACTTC	CASSGPPGGRETQYF
TRBD1	few	TRBV18	TRBJ1-1	TGTGCCAGCTCACGAGAACAAGACAGGGGGAAAACTGAAGCTTTCTTT	CASSREQDRGKTEAFF
.	once	TRBV5-1	TRBJ1-2	TGCGCCAGCAGCTTTACTACATCGAACTATGGCTACACCTTC	CASSFTTSNYGYTF
.	.	TRBV7-6	TRBJ1-4	TGTGCCAGCAGCTTAGCGCGGGGTATAGGGGAAAAACTGTTTTTT	CASSLARGIGEKLFF
TRBD2	.	TRBV10-3	TRBJ2-3	TGTGCCATCAGTGAGTCCCTAGCGGGGGATACGCAGTATTTT	CAISESLAGDTQYF
TRBD2	few	TRBV15	TRBJ2-1	TGTGCCACCAGCAGAGTCCAGCGGGGTGCCTACAATGAGCAGTTCTTC	CATSRVQRGAYNEQFF
TRBD1	few	TRBV18	TRBJ1-2	TGTGCCAGCTCACCCAGTGTCTCGGACAGGGACTATGGCTACACCTTC	CASSPSVSDRDYGYTF
.	.	TRBV5-1	TRBJ2-1	TGCGCCAGCAACGGTCGCGGCCAAGGAGATGAGCAGTTCTTC	CASNGRGQGDEQFF
.	.	TRBV20-1	TRBJ2-7	TGCAGTGCTAGAGGCCCGACCGTGCAGTACTTC	CSARGPTVQYF
TRBD1	.	TRBV7-9	TRBJ2-7	TGTGCCAGCAGCCTCCGGGGACAGGGGGCGAGGGAGCAGTACTTC	CASSLRGQGAREQYF
TRBD2	few	TRBV19	TRBJ2-1	TGTGCCAGTAGTCCAAGGAGGGCGGGGGGGACCTACAATGAGCAGTTCTTC	CASSPRRAGGTYNEQFF
.	.	TRBV5-1	TRBJ2-3	TGCGCCAGCAGCTTGGCCGGTCCGGGATGGGCAGATACGCAGTATTTT	CASSLAGPGWADTQYF
TRBD1	.	TRBV5-1	TRBJ1-1	TGCGCCAGCAGCTTGGAGGACAGGGGAGAAGCTTTCTTT	CASSLEDRGEAFF
TRBD2	.	TRBV5-1	TRBJ2-3	TGCGCCAGCAGCTTGGCGGGGGGGAACGGAGATACGCAGTATTTT	CASSLAGGNGDTQYF